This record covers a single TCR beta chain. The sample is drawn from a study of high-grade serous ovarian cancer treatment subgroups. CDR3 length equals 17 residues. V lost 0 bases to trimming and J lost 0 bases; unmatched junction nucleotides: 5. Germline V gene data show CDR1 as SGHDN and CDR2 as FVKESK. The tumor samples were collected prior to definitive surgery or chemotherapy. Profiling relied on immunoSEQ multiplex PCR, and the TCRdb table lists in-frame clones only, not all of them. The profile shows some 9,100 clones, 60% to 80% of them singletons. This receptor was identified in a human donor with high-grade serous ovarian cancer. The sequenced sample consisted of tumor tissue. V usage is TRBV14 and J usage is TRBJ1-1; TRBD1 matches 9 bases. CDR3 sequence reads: CASSQEGTGLMNTEAFF. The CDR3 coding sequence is TGTGCCAGCAGCCAAGAGGGGACAGGGCTCATGAACACTGAAGCTTTCTTT. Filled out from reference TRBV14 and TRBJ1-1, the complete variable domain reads EAGVTQFPSHSVIEKGQTVTLRCDPISGHDNLYWYRRVMGKEIKFLLHFVKESKQDESGMPNNRFLAERTGGTYSTLKVQPAELEDSGVYFCASSQEGTGLMNTEAFFGQGTRLTVV.